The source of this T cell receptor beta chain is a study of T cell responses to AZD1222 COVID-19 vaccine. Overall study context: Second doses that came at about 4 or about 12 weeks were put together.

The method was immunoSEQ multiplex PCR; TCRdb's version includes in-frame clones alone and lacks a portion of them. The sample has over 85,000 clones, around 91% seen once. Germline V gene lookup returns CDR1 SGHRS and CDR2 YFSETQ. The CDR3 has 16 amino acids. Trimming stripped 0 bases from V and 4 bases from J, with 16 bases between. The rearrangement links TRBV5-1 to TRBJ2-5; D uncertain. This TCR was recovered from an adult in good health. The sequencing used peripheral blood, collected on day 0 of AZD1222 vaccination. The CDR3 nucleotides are TGCGCCAGCAGCTTGGGGGCTAGTAGTACGCCAGAGACCCAGTACTTC. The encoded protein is CASSLGASSTPETQYF.